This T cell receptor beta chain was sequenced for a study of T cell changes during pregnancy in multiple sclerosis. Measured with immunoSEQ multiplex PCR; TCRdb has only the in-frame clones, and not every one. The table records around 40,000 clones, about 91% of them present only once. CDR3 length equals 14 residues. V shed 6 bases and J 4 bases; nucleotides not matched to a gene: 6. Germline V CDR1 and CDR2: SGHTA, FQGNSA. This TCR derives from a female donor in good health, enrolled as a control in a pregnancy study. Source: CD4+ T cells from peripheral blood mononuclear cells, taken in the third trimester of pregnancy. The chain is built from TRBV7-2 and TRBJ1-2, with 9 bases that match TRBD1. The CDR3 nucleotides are TGTGCCAGCAGAGCCGGGACAGGGTTCTATGGCTACACCTTC. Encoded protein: CASRAGTGFYGYTF. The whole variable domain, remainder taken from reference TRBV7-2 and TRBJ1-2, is GAGVSQSPSNKVTEKGKDVELRCDPISGHTALYWYRQSLGQGLEFLIYFQGNSAPDKSGLPSDRFSAERTGGSVSTLTIQRTQQEDSAVYLCASRAGTGFYGYTFGSGTRLTVV.